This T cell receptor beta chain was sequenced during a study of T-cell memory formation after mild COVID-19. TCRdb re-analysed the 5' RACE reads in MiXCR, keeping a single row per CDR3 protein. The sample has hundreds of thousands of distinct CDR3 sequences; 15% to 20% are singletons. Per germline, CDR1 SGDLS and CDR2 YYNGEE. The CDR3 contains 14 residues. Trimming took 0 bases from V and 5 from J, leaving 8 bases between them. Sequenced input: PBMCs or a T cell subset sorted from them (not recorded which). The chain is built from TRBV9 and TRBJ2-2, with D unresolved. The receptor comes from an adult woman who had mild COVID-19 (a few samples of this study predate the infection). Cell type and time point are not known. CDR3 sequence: CASSVGRLTGELFF. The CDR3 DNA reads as TGTGCCAGCAGCGTAGGGAGACTGACCGGGGAGCTGTTTTTT.